This T cell receptor beta chain originates from a study of blood T cell repertoires in COVID-19. Background on the study: The study drew acute and convalescent COVID-19 samples from the United States, Italy and Spain. PBMCs, B-cell-depleted T cells, or T cells were the source of the cDNA or gDNA that made up the material.

This table comes from immunoSEQ multiplex PCR, and its TCRdb copy is limited to in-frame clones, with some not included. The data contain approximately 150,000 clones, around 85% of them singletons. Participants were aged 18 to 89 years from roughly 25 US areas. Recovered participants had two consecutive negative NP/OP PCR tests, healthcare professional clearance, or symptom resolution. This clone showed up just a few times. V was cut by 8 bases and J by 5 bases, with 19 bases left in between. The CDR3 runs to 15 residues. The germline V gene encodes CDR1 MNHEY and CDR2 SVGAGI. Sequenced material: PBMCs or T cells enriched from blood (not recorded which). The chain couples TRBV6-5 to TRBJ2-1; D is possibly TRBD1 (6 bases). This clonotype was obtained from a woman aged 40 to 49 who had recovered from COVID-19. The CDR3 DNA is TGTGCCAGCCTCTATGCGCAGGGGATACACAATGAGCAGTTCTTC. Amino acid sequence: CASLYAQGIHNEQFF.